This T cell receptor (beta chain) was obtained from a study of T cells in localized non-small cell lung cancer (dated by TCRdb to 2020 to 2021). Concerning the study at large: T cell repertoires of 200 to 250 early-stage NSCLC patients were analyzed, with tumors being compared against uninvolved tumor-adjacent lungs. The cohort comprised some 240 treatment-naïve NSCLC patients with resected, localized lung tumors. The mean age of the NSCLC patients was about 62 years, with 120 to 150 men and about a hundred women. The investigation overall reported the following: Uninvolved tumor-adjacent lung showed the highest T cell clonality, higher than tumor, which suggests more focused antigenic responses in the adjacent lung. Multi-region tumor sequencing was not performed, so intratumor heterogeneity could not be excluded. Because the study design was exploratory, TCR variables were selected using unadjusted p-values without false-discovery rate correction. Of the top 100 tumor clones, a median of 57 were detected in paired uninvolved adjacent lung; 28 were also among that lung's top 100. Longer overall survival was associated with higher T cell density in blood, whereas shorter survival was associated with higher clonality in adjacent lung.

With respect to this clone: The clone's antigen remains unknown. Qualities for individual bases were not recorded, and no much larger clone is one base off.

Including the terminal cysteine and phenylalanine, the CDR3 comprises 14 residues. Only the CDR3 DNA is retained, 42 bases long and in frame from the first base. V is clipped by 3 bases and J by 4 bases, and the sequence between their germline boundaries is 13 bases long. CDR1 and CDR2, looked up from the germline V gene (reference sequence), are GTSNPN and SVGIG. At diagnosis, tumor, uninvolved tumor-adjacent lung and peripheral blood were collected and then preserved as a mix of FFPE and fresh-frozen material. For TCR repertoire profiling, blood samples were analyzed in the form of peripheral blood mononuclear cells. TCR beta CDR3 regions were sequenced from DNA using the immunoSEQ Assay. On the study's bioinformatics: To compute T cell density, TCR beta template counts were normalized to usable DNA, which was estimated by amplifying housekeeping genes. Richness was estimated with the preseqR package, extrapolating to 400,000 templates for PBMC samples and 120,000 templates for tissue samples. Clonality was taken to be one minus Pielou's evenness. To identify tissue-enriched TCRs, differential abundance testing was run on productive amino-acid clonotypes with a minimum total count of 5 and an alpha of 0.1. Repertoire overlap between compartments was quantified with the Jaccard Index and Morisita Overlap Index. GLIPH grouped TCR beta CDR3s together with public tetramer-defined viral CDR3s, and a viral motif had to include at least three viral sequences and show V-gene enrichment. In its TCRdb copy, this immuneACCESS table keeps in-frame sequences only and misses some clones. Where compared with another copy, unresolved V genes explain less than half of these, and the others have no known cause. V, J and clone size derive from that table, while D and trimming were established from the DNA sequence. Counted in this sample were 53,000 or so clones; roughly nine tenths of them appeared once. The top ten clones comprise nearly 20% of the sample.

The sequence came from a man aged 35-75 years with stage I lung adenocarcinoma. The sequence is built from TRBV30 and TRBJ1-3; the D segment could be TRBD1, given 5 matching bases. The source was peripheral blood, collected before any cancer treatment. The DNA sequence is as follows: TGTGCCTGGAGAGGGACGGGGTACGGAAACACCATATATTTT. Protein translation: CAWRGTGYGNTIYF.